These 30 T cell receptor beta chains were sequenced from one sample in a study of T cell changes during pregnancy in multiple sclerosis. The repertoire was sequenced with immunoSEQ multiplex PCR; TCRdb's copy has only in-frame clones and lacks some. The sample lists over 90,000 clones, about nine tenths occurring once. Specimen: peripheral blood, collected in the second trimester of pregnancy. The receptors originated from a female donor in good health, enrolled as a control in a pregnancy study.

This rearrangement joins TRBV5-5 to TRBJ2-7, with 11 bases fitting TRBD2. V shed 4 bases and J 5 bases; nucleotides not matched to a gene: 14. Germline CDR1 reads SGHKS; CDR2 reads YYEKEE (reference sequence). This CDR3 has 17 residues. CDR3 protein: CASSHGTSGARGDEQYF. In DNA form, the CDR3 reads TGTGCCAGCAGCCATGGGACTAGCGGCGCCAGGGGAGACGAGCAGTACTTC.

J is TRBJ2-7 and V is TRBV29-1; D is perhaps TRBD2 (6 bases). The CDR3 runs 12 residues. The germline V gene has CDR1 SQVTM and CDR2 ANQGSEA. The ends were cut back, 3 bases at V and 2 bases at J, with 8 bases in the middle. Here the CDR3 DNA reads TGCAGCGTTGAGGAGGGTACCTACGAGCAGTACTTC. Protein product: CSVEEGTYEQYF.

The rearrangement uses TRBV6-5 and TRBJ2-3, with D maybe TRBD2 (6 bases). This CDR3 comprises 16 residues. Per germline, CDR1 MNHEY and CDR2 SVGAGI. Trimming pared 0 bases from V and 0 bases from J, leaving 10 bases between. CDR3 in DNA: TGTGCCAGCAGTTACTCAAGTAGCGGTAGCACAGATACGCAGTATTTT. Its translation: CASSYSSSGSTDTQYF.

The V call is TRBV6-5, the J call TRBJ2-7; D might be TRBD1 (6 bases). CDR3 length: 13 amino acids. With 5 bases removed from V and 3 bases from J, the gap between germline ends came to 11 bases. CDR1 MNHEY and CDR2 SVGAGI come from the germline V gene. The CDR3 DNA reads TGTGCCAGCAGTGGAAACAGGGTCTACGAGCAGTACTTC. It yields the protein CASSGNRVYEQYF.

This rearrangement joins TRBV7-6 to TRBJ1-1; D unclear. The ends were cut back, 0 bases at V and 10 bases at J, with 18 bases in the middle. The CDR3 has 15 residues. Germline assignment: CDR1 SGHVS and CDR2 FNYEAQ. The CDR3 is CASSLAGSGMDLAFF. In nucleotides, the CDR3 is TGTGCCAGCAGCTTAGCGGGCTCGGGGATGGATTTAGCTTTCTTT. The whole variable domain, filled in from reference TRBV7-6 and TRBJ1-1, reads GAGVSQSPRYKVTKRGQDVALRCDPISGHVSLYWYRQALGQGPEFLTYFNYEAQQDKSGLPNDRFSAERPEGSISTLTIQRTEQRDSAMYRCASSLAGSGMDLAFFGQGTRLTVV.

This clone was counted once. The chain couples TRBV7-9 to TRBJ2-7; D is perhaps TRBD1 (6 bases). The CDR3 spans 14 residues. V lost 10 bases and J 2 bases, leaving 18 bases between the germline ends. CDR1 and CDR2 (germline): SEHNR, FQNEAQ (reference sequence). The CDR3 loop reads CATRPQGITYEQYF. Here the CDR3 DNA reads TGTGCCACCCGGCCACAGGGAATCACCTACGAGCAGTACTTC.

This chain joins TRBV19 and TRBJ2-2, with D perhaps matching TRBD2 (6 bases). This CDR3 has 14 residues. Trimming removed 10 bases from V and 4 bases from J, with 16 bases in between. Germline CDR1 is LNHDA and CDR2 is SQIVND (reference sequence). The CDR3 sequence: CATREQGRTGELFF. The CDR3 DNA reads TGTGCCACTCGGGAGCAGGGCCGCACCGGGGAGCTGTTTTTT.

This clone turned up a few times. CDR3 amino acids: CASSPRVLKGSEQYF. The CDR3 DNA is TGTGCCAGCAGCCCCAGGGTCCTAAAGGGATCCGAGCAGTACTTC. The V gene is TRBV5-4, the J gene TRBJ2-7; maybe TRBD1 (5 bases). CDR1 and CDR2 from the germline V gene are SGHNT and YYREEE (reference sequence). V lost 4 bases, J lost 6 bases, and 20 bases lay in between. The CDR3 is made up of 15 amino acids.

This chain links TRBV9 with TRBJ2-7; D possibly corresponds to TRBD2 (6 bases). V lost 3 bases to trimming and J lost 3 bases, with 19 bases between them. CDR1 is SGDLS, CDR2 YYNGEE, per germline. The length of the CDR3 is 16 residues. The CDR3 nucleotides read TGTGCCAGCAGCGAAGGTTTGTCAGGGACTTTCTACGAGCAGTACTTC. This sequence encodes CASSEGLSGTFYEQYF.

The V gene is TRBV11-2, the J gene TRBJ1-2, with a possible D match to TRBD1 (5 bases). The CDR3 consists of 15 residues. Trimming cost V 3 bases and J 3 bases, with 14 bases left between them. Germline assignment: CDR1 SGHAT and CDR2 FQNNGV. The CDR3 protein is CASSLGPDSYYGYTF. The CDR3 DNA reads TGTGCCAGCAGCTTGGGGCCTGACAGTTACTATGGCTACACCTTC. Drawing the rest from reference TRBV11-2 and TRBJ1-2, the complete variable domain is EAGVAQSPRYKIIEKRQSVAFWCNPISGHATLYWYQQILGQGPKLLIQFQNNGVVDDSQLPKDRFSAERLKGVDSTLKIQPAKLEDSAVYLCASSLGPDSYYGYTFGSGTRLTVV.

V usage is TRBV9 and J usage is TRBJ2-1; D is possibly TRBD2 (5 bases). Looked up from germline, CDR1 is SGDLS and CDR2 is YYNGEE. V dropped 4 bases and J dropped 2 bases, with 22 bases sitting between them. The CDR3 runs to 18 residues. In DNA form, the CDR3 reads TGTGCCAGCAGCCCTAGGGTAAGGGCGGGTTTCACCTACAATGAGCAGTTCTTC. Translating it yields CASSPRVRAGFTYNEQFF. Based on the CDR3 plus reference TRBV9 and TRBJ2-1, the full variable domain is DSGVTQTPKHLITATGQRVTLRCSPRSGDLSVYWYQQSLDQGLQFLIQYYNGEERAKGNILERFSAQQFPDLHSELNLSSLELGDSALYFCASSPRVRAGFTYNEQFFGPGTRLTVL.

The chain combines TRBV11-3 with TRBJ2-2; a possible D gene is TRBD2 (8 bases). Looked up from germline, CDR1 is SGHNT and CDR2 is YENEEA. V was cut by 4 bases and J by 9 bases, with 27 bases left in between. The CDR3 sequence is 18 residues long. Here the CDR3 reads CASSSLGVLREGARELFF. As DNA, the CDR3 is TGTGCCAGCAGCTCCCTAGGTGTTCTCCGGGAGGGGGCAAGGGAGCTGTTTTTT.

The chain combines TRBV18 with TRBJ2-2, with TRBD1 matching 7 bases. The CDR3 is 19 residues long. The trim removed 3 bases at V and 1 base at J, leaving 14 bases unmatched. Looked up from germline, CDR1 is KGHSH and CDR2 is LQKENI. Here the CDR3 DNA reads TGTGCCAGCTCACCCCGAAGATCGACAGGGATGGTGAACACCGGGGAGCTGTTTTTT. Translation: CASSPRRSTGMVNTGELFF.

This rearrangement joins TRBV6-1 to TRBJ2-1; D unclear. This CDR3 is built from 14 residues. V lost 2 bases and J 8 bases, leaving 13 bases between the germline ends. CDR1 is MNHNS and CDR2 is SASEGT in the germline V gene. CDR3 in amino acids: CASSEYHLRDEQFF. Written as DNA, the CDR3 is TGTGCCAGCAGTGAATATCATCTTCGGGATGAGCAGTTCTTC.

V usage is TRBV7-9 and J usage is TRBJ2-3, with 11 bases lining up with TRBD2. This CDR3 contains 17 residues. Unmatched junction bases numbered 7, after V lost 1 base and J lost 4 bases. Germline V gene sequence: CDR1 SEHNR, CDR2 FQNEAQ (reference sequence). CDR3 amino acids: CASSLDLSGGAPDTQYF. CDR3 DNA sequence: TGTGCCAGCAGCTTAGATCTTAGCGGGGGGGCCCCAGATACGCAGTATTTT.

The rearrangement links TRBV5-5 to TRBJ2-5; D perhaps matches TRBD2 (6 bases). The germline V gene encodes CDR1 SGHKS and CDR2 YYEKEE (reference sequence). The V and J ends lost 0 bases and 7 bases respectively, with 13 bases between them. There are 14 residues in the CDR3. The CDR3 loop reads CASSLEWGGVTQYF. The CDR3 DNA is TGTGCCAGCAGCTTGGAGTGGGGAGGAGTGACCCAGTACTTC.

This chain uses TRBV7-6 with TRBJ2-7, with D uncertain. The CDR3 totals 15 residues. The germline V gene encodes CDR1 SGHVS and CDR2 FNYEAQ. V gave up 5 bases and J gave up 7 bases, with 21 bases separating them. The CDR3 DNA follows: TGTGCCAGCAGCCCCAGGTTTTCCTCCCTTCAAGAGCAGTACTTC. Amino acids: CASSPRFSSLQEQYF.

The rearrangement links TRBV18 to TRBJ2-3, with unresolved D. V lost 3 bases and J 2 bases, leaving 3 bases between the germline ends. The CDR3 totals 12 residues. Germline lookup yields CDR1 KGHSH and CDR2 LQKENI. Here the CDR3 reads CASSPYTDTQYF. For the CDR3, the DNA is TGTGCCAGCTCACCTTACACAGATACGCAGTATTTT.

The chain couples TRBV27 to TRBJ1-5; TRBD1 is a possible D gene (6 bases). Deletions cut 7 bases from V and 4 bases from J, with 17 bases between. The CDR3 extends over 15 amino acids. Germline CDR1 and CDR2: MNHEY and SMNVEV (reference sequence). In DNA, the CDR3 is TGTGCCAGCAAAATACCCGGACAGAAAAATCAGCCCCAGCATTTT. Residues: CASKIPGQKNQPQHF.

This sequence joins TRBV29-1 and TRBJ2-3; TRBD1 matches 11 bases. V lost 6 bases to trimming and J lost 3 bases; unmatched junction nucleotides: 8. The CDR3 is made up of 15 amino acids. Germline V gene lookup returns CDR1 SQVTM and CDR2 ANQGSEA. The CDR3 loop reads CSVPPGQGGTDTQYF. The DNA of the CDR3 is TGCAGCGTCCCCCCGGGACAGGGGGGAACAGATACGCAGTATTTT.

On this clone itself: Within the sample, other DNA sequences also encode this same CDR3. The CDR3 nucleotides read TGTGCCAGCAGTACCCCGGGACAGGGGGCGGCCGGGGAGCTGTTTTTT. Protein sequence: CASSTPGQGAAGELFF. J is TRBJ2-2 and V is TRBV27, with 12 positions matching TRBD1. The CDR3 extends over 16 amino acids. Germline-derived CDR1 and CDR2 are MNHEY and SMNVEV (reference sequence). The ends lost 5 bases at V and 6 bases at J; junction bases unmatched: 7.

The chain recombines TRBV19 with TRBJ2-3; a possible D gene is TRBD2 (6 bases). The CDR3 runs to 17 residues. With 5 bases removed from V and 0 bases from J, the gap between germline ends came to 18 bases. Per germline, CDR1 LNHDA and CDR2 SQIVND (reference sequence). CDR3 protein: CASSRRGSGLSTDTQYF. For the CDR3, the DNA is TGTGCCAGTAGTCGCCGGGGTAGCGGCCTAAGCACAGATACGCAGTATTTT.

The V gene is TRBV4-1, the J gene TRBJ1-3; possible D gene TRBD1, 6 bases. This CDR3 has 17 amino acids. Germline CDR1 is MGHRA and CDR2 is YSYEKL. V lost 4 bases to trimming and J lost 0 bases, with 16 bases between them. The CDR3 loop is CASSLTRQVGSGNTIYF. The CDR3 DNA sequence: TGCGCCAGCAGCCTGACTCGACAGGTGGGCTCTGGAAACACCATATATTTT.

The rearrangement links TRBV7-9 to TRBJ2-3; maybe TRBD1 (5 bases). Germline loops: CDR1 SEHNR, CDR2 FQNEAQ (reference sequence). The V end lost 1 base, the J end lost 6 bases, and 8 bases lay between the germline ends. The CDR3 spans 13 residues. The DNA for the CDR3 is TGTGCCAGCAGCTTAGAGGGGTACGATACGCAGTATTTT. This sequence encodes CASSLEGYDTQYF.

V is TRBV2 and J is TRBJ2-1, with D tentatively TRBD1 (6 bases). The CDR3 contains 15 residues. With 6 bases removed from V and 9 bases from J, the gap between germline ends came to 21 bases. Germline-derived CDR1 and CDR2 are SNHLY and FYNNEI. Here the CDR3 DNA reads TGTGCCAGCAGGGTGGACAGCCCAAGGGTAGGTGAGCAGTTCTTC. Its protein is CASRVDSPRVGEQFF.

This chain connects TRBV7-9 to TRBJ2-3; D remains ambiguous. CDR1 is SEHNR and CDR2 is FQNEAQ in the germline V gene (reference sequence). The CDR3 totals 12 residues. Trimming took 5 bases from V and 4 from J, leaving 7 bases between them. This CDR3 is CASSQEADTQYF. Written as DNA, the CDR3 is TGTGCCAGCAGCCAAGAGGCAGATACGCAGTATTTT.

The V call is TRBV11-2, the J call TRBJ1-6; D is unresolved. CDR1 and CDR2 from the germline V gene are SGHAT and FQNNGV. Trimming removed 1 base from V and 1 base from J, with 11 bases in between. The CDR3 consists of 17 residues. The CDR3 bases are TGTGCCAGCAGCTTAGGACTCCCGGGGTCCTATAATTCACCCCTCCACTTT. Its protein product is CASSLGLPGSYNSPLHF.

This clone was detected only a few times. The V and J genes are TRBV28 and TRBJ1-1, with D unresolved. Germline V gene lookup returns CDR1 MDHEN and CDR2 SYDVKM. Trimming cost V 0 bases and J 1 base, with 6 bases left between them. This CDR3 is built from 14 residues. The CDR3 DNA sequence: TGTGCCAGCAGTTTATGGGCAGGGAACACTGAAGCTTTCTTT. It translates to CASSLWAGNTEAFF.

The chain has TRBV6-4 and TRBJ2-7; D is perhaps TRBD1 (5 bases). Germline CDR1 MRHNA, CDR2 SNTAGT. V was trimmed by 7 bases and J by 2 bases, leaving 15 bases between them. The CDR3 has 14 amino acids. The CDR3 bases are TGTGCCAGCAAACAGTCACCAGGGACCTACGAGCAGTACTTC. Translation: CASKQSPGTYEQYF.

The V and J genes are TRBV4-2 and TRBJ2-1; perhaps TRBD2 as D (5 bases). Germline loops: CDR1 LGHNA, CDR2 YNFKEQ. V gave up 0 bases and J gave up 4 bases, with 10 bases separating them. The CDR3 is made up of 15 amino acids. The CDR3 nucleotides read TGTGCCAGCAGCCAAGACCTAGCCGATTACAATGAGCAGTTCTTC. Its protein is CASSQDLADYNEQFF.